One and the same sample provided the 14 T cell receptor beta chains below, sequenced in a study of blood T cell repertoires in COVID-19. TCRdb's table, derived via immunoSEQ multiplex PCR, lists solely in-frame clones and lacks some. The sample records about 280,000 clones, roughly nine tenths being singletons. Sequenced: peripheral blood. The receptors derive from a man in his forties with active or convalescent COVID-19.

The CDR3 DNA sequence: TGTGCCAGCAGCTTAGGGCAGGGGGCCGGCTATGGCTACACCTTC. Its protein product is CASSLGQGAGYGYTF. V usage is TRBV7-6 and J usage is TRBJ1-2; 8 bases align to TRBD1. CDR1 is SGHVS, CDR2 FNYEAQ, per germline. The CDR3 runs to 15 residues. Trimming cost V 1 base and J 4 bases; bases outside gene matches: 5.

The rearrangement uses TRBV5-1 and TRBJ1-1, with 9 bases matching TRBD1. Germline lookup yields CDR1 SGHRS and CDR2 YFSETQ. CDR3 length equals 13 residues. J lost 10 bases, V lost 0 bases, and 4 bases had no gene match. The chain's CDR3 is CASSLEQGAGAFF. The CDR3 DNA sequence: TGCGCCAGCAGCTTGGAACAGGGGGCTGGAGCTTTCTTT.

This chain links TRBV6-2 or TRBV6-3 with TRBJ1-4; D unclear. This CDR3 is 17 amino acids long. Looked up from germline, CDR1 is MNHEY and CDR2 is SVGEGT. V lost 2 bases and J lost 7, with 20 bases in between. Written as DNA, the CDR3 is TGTGCCAGCAGTTACACACCCCGCTTCAGTAGAGGTGAAAAACTGTTTTTT. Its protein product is CASSYTPRFSRGEKLFF.

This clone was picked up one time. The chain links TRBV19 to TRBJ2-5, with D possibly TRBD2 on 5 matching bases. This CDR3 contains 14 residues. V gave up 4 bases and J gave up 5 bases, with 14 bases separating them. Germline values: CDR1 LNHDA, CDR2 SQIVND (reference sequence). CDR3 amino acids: CASSRTPGGETQYF. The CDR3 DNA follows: TGTGCCAGTAGTAGGACCCCCGGCGGGGAGACCCAGTACTTC.

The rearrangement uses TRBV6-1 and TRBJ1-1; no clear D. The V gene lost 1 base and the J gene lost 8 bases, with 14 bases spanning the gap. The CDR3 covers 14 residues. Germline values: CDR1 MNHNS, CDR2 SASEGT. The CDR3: CASSEVYSHQEAFF. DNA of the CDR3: TGTGCCAGCAGTGAAGTCTATAGCCACCAAGAAGCTTTCTTT.

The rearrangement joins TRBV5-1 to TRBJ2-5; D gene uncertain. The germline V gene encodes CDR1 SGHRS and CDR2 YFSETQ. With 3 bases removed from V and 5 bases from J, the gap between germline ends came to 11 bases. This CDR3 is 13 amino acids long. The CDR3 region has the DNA TGCGCCAGCAGCTCTGTCACCGCGGAGACCCAGTACTTC. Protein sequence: CASSSVTAETQYF.

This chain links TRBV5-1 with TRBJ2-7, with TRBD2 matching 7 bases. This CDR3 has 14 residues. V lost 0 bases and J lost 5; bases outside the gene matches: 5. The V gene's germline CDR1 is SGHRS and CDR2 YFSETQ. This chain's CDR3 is CASSLAGGLHEQYF. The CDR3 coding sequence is TGCGCCAGCAGCTTGGCCGGGGGGTTGCACGAGCAGTACTTC.

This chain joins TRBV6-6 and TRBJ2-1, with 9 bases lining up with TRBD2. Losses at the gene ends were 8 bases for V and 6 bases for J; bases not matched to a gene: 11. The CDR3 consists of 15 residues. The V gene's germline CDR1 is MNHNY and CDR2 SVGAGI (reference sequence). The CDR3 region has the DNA TGTGCCAGCTTGGGTGGAGTAGCGGGAGCCAATGAGCAGTTCTTC. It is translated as CASLGGVAGANEQFF.

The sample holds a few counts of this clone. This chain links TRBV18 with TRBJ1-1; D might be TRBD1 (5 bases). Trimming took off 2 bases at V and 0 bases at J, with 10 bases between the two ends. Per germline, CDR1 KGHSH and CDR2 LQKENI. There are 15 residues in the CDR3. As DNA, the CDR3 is TGTGCCAGCTCACCAACGGAGGGGCTGAACACTGAAGCTTTCTTT. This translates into CASSPTEGLNTEAFF.

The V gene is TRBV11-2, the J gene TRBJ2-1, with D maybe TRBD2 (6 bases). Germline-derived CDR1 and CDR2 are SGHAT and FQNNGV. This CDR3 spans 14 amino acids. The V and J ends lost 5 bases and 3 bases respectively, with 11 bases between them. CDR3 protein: CASSLATSYNEQFF. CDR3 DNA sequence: TGTGCCAGCAGCCTCGCGACTAGCTACAATGAGCAGTTCTTC.

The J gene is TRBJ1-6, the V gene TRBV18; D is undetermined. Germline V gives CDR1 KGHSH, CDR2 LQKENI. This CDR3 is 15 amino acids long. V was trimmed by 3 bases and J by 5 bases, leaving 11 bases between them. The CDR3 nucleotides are TGTGCCAGCTCACCCGAACAGCCCGATAATTCACCCCTCCACTTT. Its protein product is CASSPEQPDNSPLHF.

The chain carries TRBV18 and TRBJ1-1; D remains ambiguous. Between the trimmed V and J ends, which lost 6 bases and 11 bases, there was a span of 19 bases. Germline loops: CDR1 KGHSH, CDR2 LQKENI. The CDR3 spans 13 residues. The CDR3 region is CASSSAESGGAFF. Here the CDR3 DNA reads TGTGCCAGCTCGTCAGCCGAGTCCGGCGGGGCTTTCTTT.

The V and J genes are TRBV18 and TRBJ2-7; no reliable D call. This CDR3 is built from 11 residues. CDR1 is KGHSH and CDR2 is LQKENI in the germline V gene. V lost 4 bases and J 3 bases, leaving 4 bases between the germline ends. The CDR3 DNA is TGTGCCAGCTCACTCGTCTACGAGCAGTACTTC. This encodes CASSLVYEQYF.

The chain's CDR3 is CASSTTGVETQYF. CDR3 DNA: TGTGCCAGCAGTACGACAGGGGTAGAGACCCAGTACTTC. This rearrangement joins TRBV27 to TRBJ2-5; TRBD1 matches 8 bases. This CDR3 contains 13 residues. The junction had 3 bases not matched to a gene; V was cut back by 5 bases and J by 4 bases. Germline V lookup: CDR1 MNHEY, CDR2 SMNVEV (reference sequence).